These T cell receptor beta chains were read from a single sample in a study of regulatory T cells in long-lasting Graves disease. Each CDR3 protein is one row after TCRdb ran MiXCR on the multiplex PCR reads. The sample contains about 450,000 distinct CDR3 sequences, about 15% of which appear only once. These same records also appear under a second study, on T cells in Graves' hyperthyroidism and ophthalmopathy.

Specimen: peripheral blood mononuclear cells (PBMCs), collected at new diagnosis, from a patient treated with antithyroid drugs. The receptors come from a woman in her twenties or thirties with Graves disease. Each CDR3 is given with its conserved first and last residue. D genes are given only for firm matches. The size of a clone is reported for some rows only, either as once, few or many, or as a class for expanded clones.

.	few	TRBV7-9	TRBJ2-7	CASLDPRSSYEQYF	TGTGCCAGCTTGGACCCAAGGAGCTCCTACGAGCAGTACTTC
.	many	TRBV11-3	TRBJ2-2	CASSSSFGGRVPGELFF	TGTGCCAGCAGCTCGTCTTTTGGGGGGCGAGTCCCCGGGGAGCTGTTTTTT
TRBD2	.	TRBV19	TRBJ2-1	CASSSLAELYNEQFF	TGTGCCAGTAGTAGTCTAGCGGAGCTATACAATGAGCAGTTCTTC
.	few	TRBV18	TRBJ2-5	CASSSYREETQYF	TGTGCCAGCTCATCTTACAGGGAAGAGACCCAGTACTTC
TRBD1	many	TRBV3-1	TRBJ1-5	CASSQGTGLFQPQHF	TGTGCCAGCAGCCAAGGGACAGGGCTTTTTCAGCCCCAGCATTTT
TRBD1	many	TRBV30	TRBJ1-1	CAWRPGTGTLGHWGSEAFF	TGTGCCTGGAGACCCGGGACAGGGACCCTGGGGCACTGGGGTTCTGAAGCTTTCTTT
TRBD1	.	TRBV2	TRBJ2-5	CASLPGGSRQESPYF	TGTGCCAGCCTTCCAGGGGGTAGTCGGCAAGAGAGCCCGTACTTC
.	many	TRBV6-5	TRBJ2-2	CASSYQRGELFF	TGTGCCAGCAGTTACCAACGCGGGGAGCTGTTTTTT
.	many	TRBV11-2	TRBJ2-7	CASSLQSPASYEQYF	TGTGCCAGCAGCTTGCAGTCACCCGCCTCCTACGAGCAGTACTTC
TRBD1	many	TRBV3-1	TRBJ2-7	CASSLPSRQGLAYEQYF	TGTGCCAGCAGCCTACCCTCCCGACAGGGGTTAGCCTACGAGCAGTACTTC
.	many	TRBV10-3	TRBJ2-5	CAISDRTIETQYF	TGTGCCATCAGTGACAGGACGATAGAGACCCAGTACTTC
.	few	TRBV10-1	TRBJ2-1	CASSESPAGTASYNEQFF	TGCGCCAGCAGTGAGTCTCCTGCCGGGACGGCGAGCTACAATGAGCAGTTCTTC
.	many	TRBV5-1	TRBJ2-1	CASSLGPSPMTYNEQFF	TGCGCCAGCAGCTTGGGACCGTCCCCAATGACCTACAATGAGCAGTTCTTC
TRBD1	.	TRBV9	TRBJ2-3	CASSQQGRTDTQYF	TGTGCCAGCAGCCAACAGGGGCGGACAGATACGCAGTATTTT
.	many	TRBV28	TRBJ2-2	CASSFREETGELFF	TGTGCCAGCAGTTTCCGAGAAGAGACCGGGGAGCTGTTTTTT
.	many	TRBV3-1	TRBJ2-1	CASSQDFVMFF	TGTGCCAGCAGCCAGGACTTCGTCATGTTCTTC
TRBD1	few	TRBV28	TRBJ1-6	CASSFPRTKTGTGMLRGNSPLHF	TGTGCCAGCAGTTTCCCAAGGACCAAAACCGGGACAGGAATGCTTCGGGGTAATTCACCCCTCCACTTT
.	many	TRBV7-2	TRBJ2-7	CASSLDHNPPYEQYF	TGTGCCAGCAGCTTAGATCACAACCCGCCCTACGAGCAGTACTTC
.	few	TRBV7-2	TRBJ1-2	CASSLWGRESGYTF	TGTGCCAGCAGCTTGTGGGGGCGGGAAAGTGGCTACACCTTC
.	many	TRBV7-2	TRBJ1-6	CASSRTSNIPPLHF	TGTGCCAGCAGCCGAACTTCGAATATTCCACCCCTCCACTTT
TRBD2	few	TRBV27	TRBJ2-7	CASSWASGSSYEQYF	TGTGCCAGCAGTTGGGCTAGCGGGAGCTCCTACGAGCAGTACTTC
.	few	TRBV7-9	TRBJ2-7	CASSLRSGTYEQYF	TGTGCCAGCAGCTTACGTAGCGGAACCTACGAGCAGTACTTC
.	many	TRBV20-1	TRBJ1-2	CSAYGQIANYGYTF	TGCAGTGCATATGGACAGATCGCTAACTATGGCTACACCTTC
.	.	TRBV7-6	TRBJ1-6	CASSHQGYNSPLHF	TGTGCCAGCAGCCACCAGGGGTATAATTCACCCCTCCACTTT
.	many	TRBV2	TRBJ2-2	CASRDSGTGELFF	TGTGCCAGCAGGGACAGCGGCACCGGGGAGCTGTTTTTT
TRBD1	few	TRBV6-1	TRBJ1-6	CASTQSRQGESSYNSPLHF	TGTGCCAGCACCCAATCCCGACAGGGGGAAAGCTCCTATAATTCACCCCTCCACTTT
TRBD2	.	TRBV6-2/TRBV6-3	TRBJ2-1	CASSFLAGTSGRFEQFF	TGTGCCAGCAGTTTCCTGGCCGGGACTAGCGGGAGATTTGAGCAGTTCTTC
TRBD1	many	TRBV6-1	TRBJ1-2	CASSERTGALANYGYTF	TGTGCCAGCAGTGAAAGGACAGGGGCTTTAGCTAACTATGGCTACACCTTC
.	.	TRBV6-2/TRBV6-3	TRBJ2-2	CASSQIGTSTHGELFF	TGTGCCAGCAGTCAAATTGGGACTTCAACACACGGGGAGCTGTTTTTT
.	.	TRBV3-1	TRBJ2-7	CAAKGNYEQYF	TGTGCCGCCAAAGGCAATTACGAGCAGTACTTC
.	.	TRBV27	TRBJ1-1	CASSSTPTEAFF	TGTGCCAGCAGTTCTACGCCGACTGAAGCTTTCTTT
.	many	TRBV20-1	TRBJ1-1	CSALPLATFF	TGCAGTGCCCTGCCCCTTGCCACTTTCTTT
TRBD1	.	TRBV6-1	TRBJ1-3	CASSRDRRNTIYF	TGTGCCAGCAGCCGGGACAGGCGAAACACCATATATTTT
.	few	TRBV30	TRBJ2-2	CAWSVGGLTEELFF	TGTGCCTGGAGCGTCGGTGGGCTCACCGAGGAGCTGTTTTTT
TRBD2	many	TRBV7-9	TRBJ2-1	CASSPRYSSGLAWNEQFF	TGTGCCAGCAGCCCCAGATACTCCTCGGGACTAGCTTGGAATGAGCAGTTCTTC
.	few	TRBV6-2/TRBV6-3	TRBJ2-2	CATNGYTGELFF	TGTGCCACCAACGGGTATACCGGGGAGCTGTTTTTT
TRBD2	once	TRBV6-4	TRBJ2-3	CASSEGLAGGPDTQYF	TGTGCCAGCAGTGAAGGACTAGCGGGAGGGCCAGATACGCAGTATTTT
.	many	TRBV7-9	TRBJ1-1	CASRNTENTEAFF	TGTGCCAGCAGGAACACTGAGAACACTGAAGCTTTCTTT
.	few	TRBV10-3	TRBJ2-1	CAITQSSYNEQFF	TGTGCCATCACACAGAGCTCCTACAATGAGCAGTTCTTC
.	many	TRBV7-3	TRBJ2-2	CASSLTVKLTGELFF	TGTGCCAGCAGCTTAACGGTCAAGCTCACCGGGGAGCTGTTTTTT
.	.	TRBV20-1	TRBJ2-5	CSAGGGRGSETQYF	TGCAGTGCTGGGGGCGGGAGAGGGTCGGAGACCCAGTACTTC
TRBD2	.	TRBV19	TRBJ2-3	CASSPRLAGITDTQYF	TGTGCCAGTAGCCCCCGACTAGCGGGGATCACAGATACGCAGTATTTT
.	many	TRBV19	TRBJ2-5	CASSPITTGETQYF	TGTGCCAGTAGTCCCATAACGACCGGTGAGACCCAGTACTTC
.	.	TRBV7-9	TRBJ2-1	CASSSRTGTYEQFF	TGTGCCAGCAGCTCCAGGACGGGAACCTATGAGCAGTTCTTC
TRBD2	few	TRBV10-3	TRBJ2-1	CAISEYTGLAGGGEQFF	TGTGCCATCAGTGAGTACACAGGACTAGCGGGAGGTGGGGAGCAGTTCTTC
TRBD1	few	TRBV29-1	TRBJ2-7	CSVKQGAGGEQYF	TGCAGCGTCAAACAGGGGGCAGGTGGCGAGCAGTACTTC
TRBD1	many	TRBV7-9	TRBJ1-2	CASSSSGQGALGYTF	TGTGCCAGCAGCTCCTCAGGACAGGGGGCGCTTGGCTACACCTTC
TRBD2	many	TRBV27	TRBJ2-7	CASRHLLAVADEQYF	TGTGCCAGCAGACACCTACTAGCGGTCGCGGACGAGCAGTACTTC